The subject of this entry is one T cell receptor beta chain. Its antigen is still unknown. This sample stems from a study of cytomegalovirus exposure and HLA in healthy donors. CDR1 and CDR2 from the germline V gene are MNHEY and SMNVEV (reference sequence). This CDR3 has 14 amino acids. V lost 5 bases, J lost 2 bases, and 5 bases stayed unmatched. Participants comprised healthy donors of bone marrow. General study results and limits: Cytomegalovirus association was listed for about 160 TCR beta chains.

Both 60 Vbeta primers and 13 Jbeta primers went into the PCR. Sequencing was performed with immunoSEQ multiplex PCR; in TCRdb, only in-frame clones are kept and a portion is missing. The sample contains over 85,000 clones, about 74% of which appear only once. The sequence was collected from a male donor in good health and CMV-seropositive. The chain joins TRBV27 to TRBJ2-7, with 8 bases fitting TRBD1. Specimen: PBMCs. The CDR3: CASSQRQGPYEQYF. CDR3 DNA: TGTGCCAGCAGTCAACGACAGGGGCCCTACGAGCAGTACTTC.